Following are 11 T cell receptor beta chains from one sample sequenced in a study of CD8 T cells in ankylosing spondylitis. TCRdb redid the calling of the 5' RACE reads with MiXCR, one entry per CDR3 protein. This table has around 250,000 distinct CDR3 sequences, under 35% appearing once. The specimen was blood, either unsorted or a sorted T cell fraction (not recorded which). Source of these receptors: a male donor with ankylosing spondylitis or in good health (not recorded which).

The genes are TRBV29-1 and TRBJ2-1; 8 bases are a match to TRBD1. V lost 3 bases to trimming and J lost 7 bases; unmatched junction nucleotides: 5. The CDR3 spans 13 residues. The germline gives CDR1 SQVTM, CDR2 ANQGSEA. As DNA, the CDR3 is TGCAGCGTTGACGGACAGGGCCCTAATGAGCAGTTCTTC. Translating gives CSVDGQGPNEQFF.

The rearrangement links TRBV2 to TRBJ2-1; TRBD2 matches 15 bases. Germline assignment: CDR1 SNHLY and CDR2 FYNNEI. The ends lost 6 bases at V and 6 bases at J; junction bases unmatched: 12. This CDR3 is built from 18 residues. The chain's CDR3 is CASSATVRGLAGGNEQFF. CDR3 in DNA: TGTGCCAGCAGCGCTACCGTCCGGGGACTAGCGGGGGGCAATGAGCAGTTCTTC.

This clonotype was detected only a few times. V and J are TRBV7-9 and TRBJ2-1; a weak D match, TRBD1 (5 bases). The germline V gene encodes CDR1 SEHNR and CDR2 FQNEAQ (reference sequence). The CDR3 is 14 amino acids. Trimming took 2 bases from V and 7 from J, leaving 12 bases between them. CDR3 nucleotide sequence: TGTGCCAGCAGCTTAAGGGCAGGGTGGAATGAGCAGTTCTTC. Protein sequence: CASSLRAGWNEQFF.

V is TRBV20-1 and J is TRBJ2-1; 15 bases align to TRBD2. This CDR3 spans 18 amino acids. Germline V CDR1 and CDR2: DFQATT, SNEGSKA (reference sequence). V was pared by 6 bases and J by 6 bases, with 15 bases of the junction left unmatched. The CDR3 loop reads CSAEGGLAGGLGSNEQFF. The CDR3 DNA is TGCAGTGCGGAGGGCGGACTAGCGGGGGGGTTGGGCAGCAATGAGCAGTTCTTC.

This sequence joins TRBV20-1 and TRBJ2-7, with TRBD2 as a possible D gene (6 bases). Germline V gene lookup returns CDR1 DFQATT and CDR2 SNEGSKA (reference sequence). The V gene lost 2 bases and the J gene lost 0 bases, with 14 bases spanning the gap. CDR3 length equals 15 residues. CDR3 DNA: TGCAGTGCTAGATCCCCTTTCGGGGGCTCCTACGAGCAGTACTTC. This translates into CSARSPFGGSYEQYF.

The chain's CDR3 is CSAPTTSSETQYF. The CDR3 nucleotides are TGCAGTGCTCCCACGACTAGCTCGGAGACCCAGTACTTC. The V gene is TRBV20-1, the J gene TRBJ2-5; 7 nucleotides align to TRBD2. Germline assignment: CDR1 DFQATT and CDR2 SNEGSKA (reference sequence). Germline trimming cut 5 bases from V and 5 bases from J; bases unmatched to any gene: 8. The CDR3 has 13 residues.

The chain is built from TRBV7-9 and TRBJ2-5, with 7 positions matching TRBD1. The CDR3 has 15 amino acids. V lost 1 base, J lost 4 bases, and 6 bases stayed unmatched. CDR1 is SEHNR, CDR2 FQNEAQ, per germline (reference sequence). The CDR3 reads CASSLGGTEGETQYF. The CDR3, as DNA: TGTGCCAGCAGCTTAGGGGGGACAGAGGGAGAGACCCAGTACTTC. The full variable domain, its missing parts supplied by reference TRBV7-9 and TRBJ2-5, is DTGVSQNPRHKITKRGQNVTFRCDPISEHNRLYWYRQTLGQGPEFLTYFQNEAQLEKSRLLSDRFSAERPKGSFSTLEIQRTEQGDSAMYLCASSLGGTEGETQYFGPGTRLLVL.

This clonotype was seen more than once but under ten times. CDR3 DNA: TGCAGTGCTATCCGGGACAGGTTTCCCTACGAGCAGTACTTC. Its protein is CSAIRDRFPYEQYF. The rearrangement uses TRBV20-1 and TRBJ2-7; 8 bases match TRBD1. Germline CDR1 DFQATT, CDR2 SNEGSKA (reference sequence). The trim removed 4 bases at V and 2 bases at J, leaving 7 bases unmatched. The CDR3 spans 14 residues.

This clonotype was detected only a few times. The chain uses TRBV7-6 and TRBJ2-1, with a tentative D call TRBD2 (6 bases). The CDR3 is 15 residues long. Germline V lookup: CDR1 SGHVS, CDR2 FNYEAQ. V dropped 6 bases and J dropped 6 bases, with 18 bases sitting between them. DNA of the CDR3: TGTGCCAGCAGGGACCAGGTGGGGGGTCTCAATGAGCAGTTCTTC. This translates into CASRDQVGGLNEQFF.

This chain links TRBV7-2 with TRBJ2-1; TRBD2 is a possible D gene (6 bases). CDR1 SGHTA and CDR2 FQGNSA come from the germline V gene. The CDR3 extends over 14 amino acids. Trimming removed 0 bases from V and 15 bases from J, with 18 bases in between. The CDR3 region has the DNA TGTGCCAGCAGCTTAGCGGCCGGGACTTTGGATGCGTTCTTC. As protein: CASSLAAGTLDAFF.

The chain links TRBV10-3 to TRBJ2-7; unclear D gene. V was cut by 4 bases and J by 1 base, with 8 bases left in between. This CDR3 has 13 amino acids. Looked up from germline, CDR1 is ENHRY and CDR2 is SYGVKD. The CDR3 region has the DNA TGTGCCATCAGTGGAAGTGGATCCTACGAGCAGTACTTC. Protein product: CAISGSGSYEQYF.